These 20 T cell receptor beta chains came from one sample sequenced in a study of cytomegalovirus exposure and HLA in healthy donors. Both 60 Vbeta primers and 13 Jbeta primers went into the PCR. TCRdb keeps only in-frame clones here, not all; method: immunoSEQ multiplex PCR. The data contain some 140,000 clones, roughly 80% of them seen just once; the ten biggest clones take up 0.94%. The sequencing sample was made of PBMCs. These receptor sequences come from an older woman in good health and CMV-seronegative.

DNA of the CDR3: TGTGCCAGCAGTGACCCGGGAGGCTTGGGGAATGAGCAGTTCTTC. Translated: CASSDPGGLGNEQFF. The chain couples TRBV2 to TRBJ2-1; 7 bases fit TRBD2. The CDR3 is made up of 15 amino acids. Germline CDR1 and CDR2: SNHLY and FYNNEI. J lost 7 bases, V lost 3 bases, and 9 bases had no gene match.

This clone appeared once. The rearrangement joins TRBV7-3 to TRBJ1-1, with 7 bases aligning to TRBD1. CDR1 is SGHTA, CDR2 FQGTGA, per germline. V lost 6 bases to trimming and J lost 9 bases; unmatched junction nucleotides: 10. This CDR3 spans 13 amino acids. CDR3 sequence reads: CASRPNRGGKAFF. In DNA, the CDR3 is TGTGCCAGCAGGCCAAACAGGGGCGGCAAAGCTTTCTTT.

The rearrangement uses TRBV18 and TRBJ1-1; no firm D call. Germline V lookup: CDR1 KGHSH, CDR2 LQKENI. V was trimmed by 8 bases and J by 0 bases, leaving 10 bases between them. This CDR3 is 13 amino acids long. The CDR3 DNA is TGTGCCAGCGCCAGACTAATGAACACTGAAGCTTTCTTT. It is translated as CASARLMNTEAFF.

With respect to this clone: A junction end diverges from the germline sequence, so it may reflect a read error. CDR3 sequence reads: CAGSPRGLAGIYEQYF. As DNA, the CDR3 is TGTGCCGGCAGCCCCAGGGGACTAGCGGGGATATACGAGCAGTACTTC. The chain links TRBV7-9 to TRBJ2-7; 13 positions match TRBD2. This CDR3 spans 16 amino acids. Germline lookup yields CDR1 SEHNR and CDR2 FQNEAQ (reference sequence).

A few counts support this clone. This chain connects TRBV19 to TRBJ2-2; 8 bases align to TRBD2. CDR1 LNHDA and CDR2 SQIVND come from the germline V gene (reference sequence). The J segment lost 4 bases and the V segment lost 3 bases, leaving 7 bases of the junction unmatched. This CDR3 is built from 16 residues. The CDR3 loop is CASSIISGRATGELFF. The CDR3 nucleotides are TGTGCCAGTAGTATTATTTCCGGGAGGGCCACCGGGGAGCTGTTTTTT.

The chain links TRBV5-4 to TRBJ2-3, with 12 bases matching TRBD2. CDR3 size: 16 residues. Germline-derived CDR1 and CDR2 are SGHNT and YYREEE (reference sequence). The J segment lost 5 bases and the V segment lost 3 bases, leaving 7 bases of the junction unmatched. As DNA, the CDR3 is TGTGCCAGCAGCTCTCTAGCGGGAGGGTTGGGAGATACGCAGTATTTT. It is translated as CASSSLAGGLGDTQYF.

Comments on this clone: The sample holds other DNA sequences that translate to the same CDR3. This chain links TRBV27 with TRBJ2-7; 8 bases map to TRBD2. The CDR3 loop spans 14 amino acids. The V gene end was trimmed by 6 bases and the J gene end by 3 bases; junction bases not matched to a gene: 7. Per the germline V gene, CDR1 is MNHEY and CDR2 is SMNVEV (reference sequence). The CDR3, as DNA: TGTGCCAGCAGCCTGACTAGCGTGGGCTACGAGCAGTACTTC. Translation gives CASSLTSVGYEQYF.

This clone has more than one count but fewer than ten. V is TRBV5-6 and J is TRBJ1-1; 10 positions agree with TRBD1. The CDR3 totals 17 residues. V gave up 4 bases and J gave up 0 bases; unmatched junction bases: 9. Germline CDR1 reads SGHDT; CDR2 reads YYEEEE. CDR3 sequence reads: CASSRDSGTGVNTEAFF. The CDR3 DNA sequence: TGTGCCAGCAGCCGAGACTCCGGGACAGGGGTGAACACTGAAGCTTTCTTT.

This clone was seen more than once but under ten times. V gene TRBV11-3 combines with J gene TRBJ2-2; TRBD2 matches 11 bases. Germline V gene lookup returns CDR1 SGHNT and CDR2 YENEEA. With 1 base clipped from V and 4 bases from J, the junction kept 8 bases outside the gene matches. The CDR3 loop spans 18 amino acids. The CDR3 loop is CASSLGGLAGGRTGELFF. DNA of the CDR3: TGTGCCAGCAGCTTAGGGGGGCTAGCGGGAGGCCGCACCGGGGAGCTGTTTTTT.

The chain uses TRBV6-5 and TRBJ2-7; TRBD1 aligns across 7 bases. Germline trimming cut 8 bases from V and 1 base from J; bases unmatched to any gene: 11. This CDR3 has 15 residues. The germline CDR1 and CDR2 sequences are MNHEY and SVGAGI. Here the CDR3 reads CASGITGVGSYEQYF. The CDR3 DNA reads as TGTGCCAGCGGAATAACAGGGGTGGGATCCTACGAGCAGTACTTC.

The gene calls are TRBV9 and TRBJ1-2; maybe TRBD1 (5 bases). There are 15 residues in the CDR3. The V end was cut by 4 bases, the J end by 5 bases, with 18 bases between. Per the germline V gene, CDR1 is SGDLS and CDR2 is YYNGEE. CDR3 residues: CASSLPGAGTYGYTF. Written as DNA, the CDR3 is TGTGCCAGCAGCCTCCCCGGGGCAGGGACTTATGGCTACACCTTC.

The V call is TRBV19, the J call TRBJ2-5; 10 positions agree with TRBD1. The V gene's germline CDR1 is LNHDA and CDR2 SQIVND (reference sequence). CDR3 size: 16 residues. V lost 5 bases and J lost 5; bases outside the gene matches: 11. The CDR3 is CASSSLPGQGQETQYF. The CDR3 DNA reads TGTGCCAGTAGTTCCCTACCGGGACAGGGGCAGGAGACCCAGTACTTC.

The rearrangement joins TRBV6-5 to TRBJ2-1; 7 bases map to TRBD2. This CDR3 is 14 amino acids long. Germline loops: CDR1 MNHEY, CDR2 SVGAGI. With V trimmed by 6 bases and J by 1 base, 3 bases remained unmatched. The CDR3, as DNA: TGTGCCAGCAGATCCGGGAGGTCCTACAATGAGCAGTTCTTC. Translating gives CASRSGRSYNEQFF.

This rearrangement joins TRBV18 to TRBJ2-7, with a weak D call TRBD2 (6 bases). The germline gives CDR1 KGHSH, CDR2 LQKENI. Between the trimmed V and J ends, which lost 6 bases and 1 base, there was a span of 10 bases. The CDR3 has 13 residues. The CDR3 DNA sequence: TGTGCCAGCTCCTGGGGGGAATCCTACGAGCAGTACTTC. Amino acids: CASSWGESYEQYF.

This clone has just a few counts. The rearrangement joins TRBV7-9 to TRBJ1-4, with a weak D call TRBD1 (6 bases). Per the germline V gene, CDR1 is SEHNR and CDR2 is FQNEAQ (reference sequence). This CDR3 contains 14 residues. Trimming shortened V by 7 bases and J by 8 bases, and 17 bases separated the two germline ends. CDR3 sequence reads: CASIRDRPQEKLFF. As DNA, the CDR3 is TGTGCCAGCATCCGCGACAGGCCCCAGGAAAAACTGTTTTTT.

The chain carries TRBV13 and TRBJ2-1, with 9 nucleotides matching TRBD2. This CDR3 has 16 amino acids. Trimming removed 0 bases from V and 4 bases from J; junction bases left unmatched: 4. Germline CDR1 reads PRHDT; CDR2 reads FYEKMQ (reference sequence). The CDR3: CASSLGRGGQYNEQFF. The CDR3 region has the DNA TGTGCCAGCAGCTTAGGGCGGGGGGGTCAATACAATGAGCAGTTCTTC.

The chain uses TRBV10-1 and TRBJ2-5, with 10 bases fitting TRBD2. The CDR3 extends over 13 amino acids. Per germline, CDR1 WNHNN and CDR2 SYGVQD (reference sequence). Trimming took 5 bases from V and 4 from J; bases not matched to a gene: 1. The DNA of the CDR3 is TGCGCCAGCAGTCCTAGCGGGGGAGAGACCCAGTACTTC. Its translation is CASSPSGGETQYF.

The chain recombines TRBV28 with TRBJ1-2; a possible D gene is TRBD1 (6 bases). V lost 2 bases and J lost 5, with 9 bases in between. Germline CDR1 and CDR2: MDHEN and SYDVKM. The CDR3 consists of 13 residues. CDR3 DNA: TGTGCCAGCAGTTTAAAGGGGGGGTATGGCTACACCTTC. This gives the protein CASSLKGGYGYTF.

The chain joins TRBV9 to TRBJ1-4; D remains ambiguous. The CDR3 is made up of 15 amino acids. Trimming removed 3 bases from V and 0 bases from J, with 9 bases in between. Germline V CDR1 and CDR2: SGDLS, YYNGEE. The CDR3 sequence is CASSALEATNEKLFF. The CDR3 DNA reads TGTGCCAGCAGCGCACTGGAGGCAACTAATGAAAAACTGTTTTTT.

The chain uses TRBV30 and TRBJ1-2; possible D gene TRBD1, 6 bases. V gave up 0 bases and J gave up 2 bases, with 10 bases separating them. The CDR3 loop spans 14 amino acids. Germline lookup yields CDR1 GTSNPN and CDR2 SVGIG (reference sequence). The CDR3 DNA is TGTGCCTGGAGTGTAAACAGGGTGAACTATGGCTACACCTTC. Encoded protein: CAWSVNRVNYGYTF.